This TCR beta chain was documented in a study of blood T cell repertoires in COVID-19. Study at large: The samples span acute and convalescent COVID-19 from the United States, Italy and Spain. The analysed material was cDNA or gDNA that came from T cells, B-cell-depleted T cells, or PBMCs.

Germline values: CDR1 SNHLY, CDR2 FYNNEI. This CDR3 has 20 residues. Trimming removed 7 bases from V and 4 bases from J; junction bases left unmatched: 23. Assay: immunoSEQ multiplex PCR; the TCRdb copy retains only in-frame clones and omits some. The table lists tens of thousands of clones, 81% of them singletons. Sequences were obtained from peripheral blood. The receptor's source is a man aged 55-75 years with COVID-19, enrolled during active disease. The chain couples TRBV2 to TRBJ1-2; 11 bases line up with TRBD1. CDR3 protein: CASKSSLFATGTGGVYGYTF. As DNA, the CDR3 is TGTGCCAGCAAAAGTTCTTTGTTTGCAACCGGGACAGGGGGTGTCTATGGCTACACCTTC. Drawing the rest from reference TRBV2 and TRBJ1-2, the complete variable domain is EPEVTQTPSHQVTQMGQEVILRCVPISNHLYFYWYRQILGQKVEFLVSFYNNEISEKSEIFDDQFSVERPDGSNFTLKIRSTKLEDSAMYFCASKSSLFATGTGGVYGYTFGSGTRLTVV.